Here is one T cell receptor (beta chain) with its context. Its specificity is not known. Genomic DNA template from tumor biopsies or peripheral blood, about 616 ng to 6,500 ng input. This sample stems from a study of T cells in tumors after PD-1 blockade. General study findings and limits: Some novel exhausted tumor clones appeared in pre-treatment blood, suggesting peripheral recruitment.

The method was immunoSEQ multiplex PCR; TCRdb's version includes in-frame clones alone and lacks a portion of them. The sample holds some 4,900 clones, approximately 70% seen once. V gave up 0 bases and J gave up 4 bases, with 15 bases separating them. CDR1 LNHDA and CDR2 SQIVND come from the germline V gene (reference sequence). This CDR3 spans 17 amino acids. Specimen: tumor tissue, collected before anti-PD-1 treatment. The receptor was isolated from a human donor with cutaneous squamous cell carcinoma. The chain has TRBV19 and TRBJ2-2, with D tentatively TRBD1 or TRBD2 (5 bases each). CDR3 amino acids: CASSIDGGRRVTGELFF. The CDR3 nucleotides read TGTGCCAGTAGTATAGACGGAGGTCGCAGGGTCACCGGGGAGCTGTTTTTT. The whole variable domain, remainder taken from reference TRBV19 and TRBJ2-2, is DGGITQSPKYLFRKEGQNVTLSCEQNLNHDAMYWYRQDPGQGLRLIYYSQIVNDFQKGDIAEGYSVSREKKESFPLTVTSAQKNPTAFYLCASSIDGGRRVTGELFFGEGSRLTVL.